Ten or more counts support the clone carrying this T cell receptor beta chain. The antigen is unknown. Alongside a J-beta primer mix, a sample-barcoded 5' primer served in a second PCR lasting about 6 to 12 cycles. Each cDNA was tagged by a template-switch adaptor containing 12 random nucleotides. TCRdb ran MiXCR on the 5' RACE reads and lists one entry per CDR3 protein. The data show hundreds of thousands of distinct CDR3 sequences, about a third seen once. The sample comes from a study of blood T cells in healthy people across ages. For the study at large: Every two T cells gave about one barcoded beta molecule via template switching.

Study-wide results and caveats: The study lacked donor CMV status, which possibly confounded expanded clonotype changes.

For every donor, a draw yielded approximately 9.9 milliliters of peripheral blood. Sequencing was performed on blood. The TCR comes from a woman at least 80 years old in good health.

CDR3 in DNA: TGTGCCAGCAGAAGGGGGGACACGAACACTGAAGCTTTCTTT. This encodes CASRRGDTNTEAFF. The chain uses TRBV2 and TRBJ1-1, with TRBD1 as a possible D gene (6 bases). The CDR3 covers 14 residues. CDR1 and CDR2 (germline): SNHLY, FYNNEI. V lost 6 bases, J lost 1 base, and 12 bases lay in between.